The source of this TCR beta chain is a study of response to subunit inactivated influenza vaccine. Study results and limitations: Each seasonal influenza vaccination recruits few new T cells, the authors suggested.

Per germline, CDR1 SGHRS and CDR2 YFSETQ. This CDR3 comprises 15 residues. The J segment lost 2 bases and the V segment lost 7 bases, leaving 10 bases of the junction unmatched. This clonotype appeared a few times. Its antigen is unknown. TCRdb passed the RT-PCR reads through MiXCR, listing each CDR3 protein once. The data contain more than 450,000 distinct CDR3 sequences, less than 10% of them singletons. This sequence was found in a man between 50 and 69 years old who received an inactivated influenza vaccine. The rearrangement joins TRBV5-1 to TRBJ2-5; 8 bases map to TRBD2. The specimen comprised PBMCs from blood, sampled approximately 25 months after vaccination. The CDR3 is CASARGAGAQETQYF. The CDR3 nucleotides read TGCGCCAGCGCGCGGGGAGCGGGGGCACAAGAGACCCAGTACTTC.